The 2 T cell receptor beta chains given below trace back to one sample, sequenced in a study of T cell repertoires in cytomegalovirus infection. A single record per CDR3 protein comes from TCRdb applying MiXCR to the reads. The table shows about 460,000 distinct CDR3 sequences, with around 11% occurring only once. The sequencing input was PBMCs. These receptors came from a human donor in good health (CMV status not recorded). Some clones in this sample may be carry-over from other donors' samples.

The chain uses TRBV28 and TRBJ2-3; 12 bases agree with TRBD2. J gave up 6 bases and V 2 bases, and 9 bases lay outside the gene matches. Per germline, CDR1 MDHEN and CDR2 SYDVKM. This CDR3 comprises 17 residues. The CDR3 DNA reads as TGTGCCAGCAGTTTAGGGGGGACTAGCGGGTTTTCGGATACGCAGTATTTT. Amino acid sequence: CASSLGGTSGFSDTQYF. The entire variable domain, with the rest obtained from reference TRBV28 and TRBJ2-3, is as follows: DVKVTQSSRYLVKRTGEKVFLECVQDMDHENMFWYRQDPGLGLRLIYFSYDVKMKEKGDIPEGYSVSREKKERFSLILESASTNQTSMYLCASSLGGTSGFSDTQYFGPGTRLTVL.

V is TRBV15 and J is TRBJ1-1; D might be TRBD1 (5 bases). CDR3 length: 17 residues. CDR1 is LNHNV, CDR2 YYDKDF, per germline (reference sequence). V shed 0 bases and J shed 6 bases, with 20 bases lying between them. The CDR3: CATSRDGWGTPQSEAFF. For the CDR3, the DNA is TGTGCCACCAGCAGAGATGGTTGGGGCACCCCCCAATCTGAAGCTTTCTTT.